This entry features one TCR beta chain sequence. These data are taken from a study of blood T cell repertoires in COVID-19. In the study overall: Acute-phase and convalescent COVID-19 samples originated in the United States, Italy and Spain. Sample material is recorded as cDNA or gDNA derived from T cells, B-cell-depleted T cells, or PBMCs.

Unmatched junction bases numbered 10, after V lost 6 bases and J lost 0 bases. This CDR3 has 17 amino acids. CDR1 and CDR2 from the germline V gene are LNHDA and SQIVND (reference sequence). Clones were read by immunoSEQ multiplex PCR, and TCRdb kept only the in-frame ones, dropping some. The sample lists about 300,000 clones, over 85% occurring once. The chain links TRBV19 to TRBJ1-5; 8 bases align to TRBD1. The TCR was taken from a woman aged 50 to 65 who had been exposed to COVID-19. Sample: PBMCs or T cells enriched from blood (not recorded which). The CDR3 protein is CASRAGQGGNSNQPQHF. The CDR3 DNA is TGTGCCAGTAGGGCAGGACAGGGAGGAAATAGCAATCAGCCCCAGCATTTT.